The clone carrying this TCR beta chain has only one observation. Trimming pared 2 bases from V and 2 bases from J, leaving 8 bases between. Germline V lookup: CDR1 SGHVS, CDR2 FNYEAQ. The CDR3 loop spans 14 amino acids. These data originate in a study of blood T cell repertoires in COVID-19. Method: immunoSEQ multiplex PCR; TCRdb's copy keeps in-frame clones and lacks some. The data show over 200,000 clones, about 88% seen once. Sequenced input: peripheral blood. The chain uses TRBV7-6 and TRBJ2-3; D might be TRBD2 (6 bases). This clonotype was sampled from a woman in her sixties with acute or convalescent COVID-19. CDR3 in DNA: TGTGCCAGCAGCTTAAGACTAGTCACAGATACGCAGTATTTT. This sequence encodes CASSLRLVTDTQYF.